This TCR beta chain was sequenced during a study of blood T cell repertoires in COVID-19. Study-wide context: Some COVID-19 samples were acute and others convalescent; all came from the United States, Italy and Spain. The analysed material was cDNA or gDNA that came from T cells, B-cell-depleted T cells, or PBMCs.

Under the authors' procedure: Amplification of reference gene primers was used by the study to estimate nucleated cell counts. Using immunoSEQ multiplex PCR, the repertoire was profiled, and TCRdb retains in-frame clones only, with some absent. V and J calls plus clone size are reproduced from that table; the DNA served to infer D and trimming. The table has about 50,000 clones, roughly 80% seen once. The trim removed 7 bases at V and 7 bases at J, leaving 6 bases unmatched. The CDR3 has 13 residues. The germline V gene has CDR1 MNHEY and CDR2 SMNVEV (reference sequence). The rearrangement joins TRBV27 to TRBJ1-2, with 10 bases matching TRBD1. The receptor comes from a man aged 55-75 years with acute or convalescent COVID-19. Input material: peripheral blood. The CDR3: CASTGTGVGGYTF. The DNA for the CDR3 is TGTGCCAGCACCGGGACAGGGGTCGGTGGCTACACCTTC.